These 3 T cell receptor beta chains originate from one sample sequenced in a study of blood T cell repertoires in COVID-19. Repertoires were generated with immunoSEQ multiplex PCR, while TCRdb's copy carries only in-frame clones and drops some. The data contain about 350,000 clones, around 90% of them seen just once; the ten biggest clones take up 3.9%. Sequencing was performed on peripheral blood. These receptors all come from a woman aged 55-69 years with COVID-19, enrolled during active disease.

This clone has just a few counts. The junction does not match germline at one end; this may be a read error. CDR3 coding DNA: TGTGCCAGCAGTGACTCAGACAGGATGAACACTGAAGCTTTCTTT. This sequence encodes CASSDSDRMNTEAFF. V is TRBV6-6 and J is TRBJ1-1; the D gene is possibly TRBD1 (6 bases). The CDR3 runs 15 residues. Germline lookup yields CDR1 MNHNY and CDR2 SVGAGI (reference sequence).

The chain is built from TRBV12-5 and TRBJ1-5; 8 nucleotides line up with TRBD1. From germline, CDR1 is LGHNT and CDR2 FRNRAP. The J segment lost 0 bases and the V segment lost 5 bases, leaving 3 bases of the junction unmatched. The CDR3 has 15 residues. CDR3 DNA: TGTGCTAGTGGTCGGGGACAGGTTAGCAATCAGCCCCAGCATTTT. It is translated as CASGRGQVSNQPQHF.

The gene calls are TRBV4-2 and TRBJ2-3, with D possibly matching TRBD1 (7 bases). The ends were cut back, 1 base at V and 4 bases at J, with 24 bases in the middle. Germline CDR1 LGHNA, CDR2 YNFKEQ. This CDR3 region has 19 residues. As DNA, the CDR3 is TGTGCCAGCAGCCAAGTGGAGGGGCAGGGGGGCTTTCGCCCAGATACGCAGTATTTT. It codes for CASSQVEGQGGFRPDTQYF.